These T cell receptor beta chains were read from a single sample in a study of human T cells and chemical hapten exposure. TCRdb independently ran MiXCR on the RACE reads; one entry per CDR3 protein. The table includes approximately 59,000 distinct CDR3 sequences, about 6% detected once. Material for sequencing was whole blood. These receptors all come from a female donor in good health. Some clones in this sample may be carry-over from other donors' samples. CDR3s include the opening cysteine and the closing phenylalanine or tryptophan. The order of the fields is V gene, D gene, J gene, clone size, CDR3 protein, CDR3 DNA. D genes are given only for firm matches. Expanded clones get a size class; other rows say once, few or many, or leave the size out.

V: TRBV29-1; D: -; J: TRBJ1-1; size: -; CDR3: CSALISNTEAFF; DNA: TGCAGCGCCTTAATTTCGAACACTGAAGCTTTCTTT
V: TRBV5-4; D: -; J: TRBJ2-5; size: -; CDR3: CASSFEKGVPETQYF; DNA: TGTGCCAGCAGCTTCGAAAAGGGAGTACCAGAGACCCAGTACTTC
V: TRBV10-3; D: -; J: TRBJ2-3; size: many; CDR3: CATSHGGTSTDTQYF; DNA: TGTGCCACCAGTCACGGCGGGACTAGCACAGATACGCAGTATTTT
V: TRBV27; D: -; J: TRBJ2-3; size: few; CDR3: CASSLATTDTQYF; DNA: TGTGCCAGCAGTTTAGCGACCACAGATACGCAGTATTTT
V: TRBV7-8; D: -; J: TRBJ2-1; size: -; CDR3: CASSFGSSYNEQFF; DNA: TGTGCCAGCAGCTTTGGGAGCTCCTACAATGAGCAGTTCTTC
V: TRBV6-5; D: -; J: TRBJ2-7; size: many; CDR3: CASSQTDYEQYF; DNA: TGTGCCAGCAGCCAGACAGATTACGAGCAGTACTTC
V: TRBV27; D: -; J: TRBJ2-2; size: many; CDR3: CASSSQFGSGTGELFF; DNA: TGTGCCAGCAGTTCACAATTTGGATCTGGCACCGGGGAGCTGTTTTTT
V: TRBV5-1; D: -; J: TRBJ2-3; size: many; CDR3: CASSLEPSNTQYF; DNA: TGCGCCAGCAGCTTGGAGCCCTCGAATACGCAGTATTTT
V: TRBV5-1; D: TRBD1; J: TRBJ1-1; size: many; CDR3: CASSGTADEAFF; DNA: TGCGCCAGCAGCGGGACAGCAGACGAAGCTTTCTTT
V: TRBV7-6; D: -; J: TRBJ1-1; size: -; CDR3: CASSLGGSGTEAFF; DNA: TGTGCCAGCAGCTTAGGAGGCAGTGGCACTGAAGCTTTCTTT
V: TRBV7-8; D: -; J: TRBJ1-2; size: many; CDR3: CASSSRLPDNYGYTF; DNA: TGTGCCAGCAGCTCCCGACTTCCAGATAACTATGGCTACACCTTC
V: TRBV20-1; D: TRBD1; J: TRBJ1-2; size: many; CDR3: CSALGTDPYGYTF; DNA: TGCAGTGCTCTGGGGACAGACCCTTATGGCTACACCTTC
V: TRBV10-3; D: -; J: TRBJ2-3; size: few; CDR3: CAISNPPDTQYF; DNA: TGTGCCATCAGCAACCCCCCAGATACGCAGTATTTT
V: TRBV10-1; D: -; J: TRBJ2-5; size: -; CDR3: CASSESRDGGTQYF; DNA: TGCGCCAGCAGTGAGTCTCGGGACGGAGGGACCCAGTACTTC
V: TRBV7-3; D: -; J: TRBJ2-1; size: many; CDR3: CASSLFQFNEQFF; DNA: TGTGCCAGCAGCTTATTCCAATTCAATGAGCAGTTCTTC
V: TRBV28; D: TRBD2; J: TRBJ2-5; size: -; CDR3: CASSLGLAGQETQYF; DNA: TGTGCCAGCAGTTTGGGGCTAGCGGGACAAGAGACCCAGTACTTC
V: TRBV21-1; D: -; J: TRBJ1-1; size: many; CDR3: CAIDDRGVGAFF; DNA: TGTGCCATAGACGACAGGGGCGTAGGGGCTTTCTTT
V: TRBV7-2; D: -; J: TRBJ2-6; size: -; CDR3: CASSPTTSGANVLTF; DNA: TGTGCCAGCAGCCCGACTACCTCTGGGGCCAACGTCCTGACTTTC
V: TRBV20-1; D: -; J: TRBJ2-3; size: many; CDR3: CSARGGGSSTDTQYF; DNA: TGCAGTGCTAGAGGTGGGGGGTCTAGCACAGATACGCAGTATTTT
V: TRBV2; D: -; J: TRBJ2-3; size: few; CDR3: CARTTSLGTDTQYF; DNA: TGTGCCAGAACAACTAGTCTTGGCACAGATACGCAGTATTTT
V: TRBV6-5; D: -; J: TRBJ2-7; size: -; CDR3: CASKGGNEQYF; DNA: TGTGCCAGCAAAGGGGGAAACGAGCAGTACTTC
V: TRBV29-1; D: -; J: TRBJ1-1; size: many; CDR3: CSAFRGTEAFF; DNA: TGCAGCGCTTTTCGGGGCACTGAAGCTTTCTTT
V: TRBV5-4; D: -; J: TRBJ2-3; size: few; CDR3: CASSLQTDTQYF; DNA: TGTGCCAGCAGCTTACAAACAGATACGCAGTATTTT
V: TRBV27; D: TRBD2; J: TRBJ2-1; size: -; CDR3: CASSSGTSPNNEQFF; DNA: TGTGCCAGCAGTTCTGGGACTAGCCCAAACAATGAGCAGTTCTTC
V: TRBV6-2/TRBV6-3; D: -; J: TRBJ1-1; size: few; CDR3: CASSYRQGNMAFF; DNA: TGTGCCAGCAGTTACCGCCAGGGCAATATGGCTTTCTTT
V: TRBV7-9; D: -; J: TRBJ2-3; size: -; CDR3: CASSLSGTTDSQYF; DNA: TGTGCCAGCAGCTTATCCGGGACCACAGATTCGCAGTATTTT
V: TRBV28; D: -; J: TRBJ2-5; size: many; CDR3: CASSPLAPQETQYF; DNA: TGTGCCAGCAGTCCGCTAGCGCCACAAGAGACCCAGTACTTC
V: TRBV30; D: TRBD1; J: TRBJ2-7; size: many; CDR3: CAWSAYRGSEQYF; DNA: TGTGCCTGGAGTGCTTACAGGGGTAGCGAGCAGTACTTC
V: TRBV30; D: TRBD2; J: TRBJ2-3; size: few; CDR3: CASTSGRSDADTQYF; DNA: TGTGCCTCGACTAGCGGGAGATCGGACGCAGATACGCAGTATTTT
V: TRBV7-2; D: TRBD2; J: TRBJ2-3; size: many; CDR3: CASSLAAGGTDTQYF; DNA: TGTGCCAGCAGCTTAGCAGCGGGAGGGACAGATACGCAGTATTTT
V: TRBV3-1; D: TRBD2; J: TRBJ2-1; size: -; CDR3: CASSQDRLAGENEQFF; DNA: TGTGCCAGCAGCCAAGATAGGCTAGCGGGGGAGAATGAGCAGTTCTTC
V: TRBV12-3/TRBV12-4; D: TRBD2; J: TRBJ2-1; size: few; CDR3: CASSLETGLQFF; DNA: TGTGCCAGCAGTTTAGAAACGGGACTACAGTTCTTC
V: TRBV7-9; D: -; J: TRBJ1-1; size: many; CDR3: CASSLNLGKNTEAFF; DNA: TGTGCCAGCAGCTTAAATTTGGGCAAGAACACTGAAGCTTTCTTT
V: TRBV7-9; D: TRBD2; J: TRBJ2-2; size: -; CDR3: CASSSRERDPTGELFF; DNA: TGTGCCAGCAGCTCCCGGGAGCGGGACCCTACCGGGGAGCTGTTTTTT
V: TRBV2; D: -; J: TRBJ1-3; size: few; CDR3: CASRTQSSGNTIYF; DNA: TGTGCCAGCAGAACGCAGAGCTCTGGAAACACCATATATTTT
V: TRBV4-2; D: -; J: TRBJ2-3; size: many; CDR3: CASSQDLGTDTQYF; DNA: TGTGCCAGCAGCCAAGATTTGGGGACAGATACGCAGTATTTT
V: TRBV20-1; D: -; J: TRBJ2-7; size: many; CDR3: CSARGAALQYEQYF; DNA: TGCAGTGCTAGAGGGGCCGCCTTGCAGTACGAGCAGTACTTC
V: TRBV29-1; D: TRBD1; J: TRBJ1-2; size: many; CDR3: CSALGTGGYGYTF; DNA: TGCAGCGCTTTGGGGACAGGGGGCTATGGCTACACCTTC
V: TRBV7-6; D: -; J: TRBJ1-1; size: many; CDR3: CASSFIGASWNTEAFF; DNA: TGTGCCAGCAGCTTCATCGGCGCTTCCTGGAACACTGAAGCTTTCTTT
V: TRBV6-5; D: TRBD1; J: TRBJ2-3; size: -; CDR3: CASSYSETGALTDTQYF; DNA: TGTGCCAGCAGTTACTCCGAGACAGGGGCCCTCACAGATACGCAGTATTTT
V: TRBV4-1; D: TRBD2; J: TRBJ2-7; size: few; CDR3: CASSQGWAGGTAYEQYF; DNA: TGCGCCAGCAGCCAAGGCTGGGCGGGGGGAACCGCCTACGAGCAGTACTTC
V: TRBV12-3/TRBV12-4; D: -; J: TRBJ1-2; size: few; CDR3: CASSLYGDSYGYTF; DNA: TGTGCCAGCAGTTTATATGGGGATAGCTATGGCTACACCTTC
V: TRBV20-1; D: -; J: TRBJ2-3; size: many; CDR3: CSARNDLRSTDTQYF; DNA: TGCAGTGCTAGAAACGACCTACGTAGCACAGATACGCAGTATTTT
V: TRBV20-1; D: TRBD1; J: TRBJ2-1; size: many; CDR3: CSARDSDRGRHNEQFF; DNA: TGCAGTGCTAGAGATTCAGACAGGGGGCGTCATAATGAGCAGTTCTTC
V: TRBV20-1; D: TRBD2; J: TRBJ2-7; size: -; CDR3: CSARPPGREAYEQYF; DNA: TGCAGTGCTAGACCTCCTGGGCGGGAGGCCTACGAGCAGTACTTC
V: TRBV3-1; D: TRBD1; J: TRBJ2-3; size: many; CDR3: CASSQEGPGGDTQYF; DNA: TGTGCCAGCAGCCAAGAGGGGCCAGGGGGTGATACGCAGTATTTT
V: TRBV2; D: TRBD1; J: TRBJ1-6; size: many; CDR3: CASRWTGGADSPLHF; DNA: TGTGCCAGCAGGTGGACAGGGGGCGCGGATTCACCCCTCCACTTT
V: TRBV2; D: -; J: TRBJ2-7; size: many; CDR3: CASNEPGRPSYEQYF; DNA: TGTGCCAGCAATGAACCGGGACGGCCCTCCTACGAGCAGTACTTC
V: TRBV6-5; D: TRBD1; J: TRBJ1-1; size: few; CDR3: CASSSRDSTRLKNTEAFF; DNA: TGTGCCAGCAGTTCGAGGGACAGTACCAGATTGAAGAACACTGAAGCTTTCTTT
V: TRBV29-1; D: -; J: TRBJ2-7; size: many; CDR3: CSAPDPSGEQYF; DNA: TGTAGCGCCCCGGACCCCTCTGGCGAGCAGTACTTC
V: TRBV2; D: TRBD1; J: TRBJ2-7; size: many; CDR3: CASSGQGVAYEQYF; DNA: TGTGCCAGCTCGGGACAGGGGGTAGCCTACGAGCAGTACTTC
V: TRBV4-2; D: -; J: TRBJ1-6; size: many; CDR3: CASSQSKGRNSPLHF; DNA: TGTGCCAGCAGCCAATCGAAGGGCCGGAATTCACCCCTCCACTTT
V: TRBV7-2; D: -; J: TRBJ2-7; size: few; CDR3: CASRKRGLAGPYEQYF; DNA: TGTGCCAGCAGAAAAAGGGGGCTAGCGGGCCCCTACGAGCAGTACTTC
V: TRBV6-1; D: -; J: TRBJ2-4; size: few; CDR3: CASSLGTEGNIQYF; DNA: TGTGCCAGCTCTTTGGGGACCGAGGGAAACATTCAGTACTTC
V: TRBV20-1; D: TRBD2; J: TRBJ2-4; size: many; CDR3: CSAISGNKNIQYF; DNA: TGCAGTGCTATTAGCGGGAACAAGAACATTCAGTACTTC
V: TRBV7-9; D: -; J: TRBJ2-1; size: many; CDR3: CASSPSLYNEQFF; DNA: TGTGCCAGCAGCCCCTCCTTATACAATGAGCAGTTCTTC
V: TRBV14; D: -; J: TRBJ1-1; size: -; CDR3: CASSQDHRAEAFF; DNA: TGTGCCAGCAGCCAAGATCACAGAGCTGAAGCTTTCTTT
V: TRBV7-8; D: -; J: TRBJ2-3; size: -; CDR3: CASSPDWDTDTQYF; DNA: TGTGCCAGTTCTCCAGACTGGGACACAGATACGCAGTATTTT
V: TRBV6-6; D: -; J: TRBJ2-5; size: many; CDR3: CASRGGLETQYF; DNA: TGTGCCAGCAGGGGAGGTTTGGAGACCCAGTACTTC